This T cell receptor (beta chain) was identified during a study of T cells in Graves' hyperthyroidism and ophthalmopathy. A Clinical Activity Score of at least 3, a NOSPECS grade of at least 4 and a duration under 3 months were recorded in the ophthalmopathy patients. A note on this clonotype: As the CDR3 is not closed by the conserved phenylalanine or tryptophan, this likely results from a read error.

The germline V gene has CDR1 DFQATT and CDR2 SNEGSKA (reference sequence). V was clipped by 2 bases and J by 11 bases; unmatched bases: 5. CDR3 length equals 13 residues. RNA transcripts were the template for amplifying TCR beta CDR3 regions. A first-round RT-PCR of the TCR CDR3 used the HTBI primer set. TCRdb reprocessed the multiplex PCR reads via MiXCR and lists one record per CDR3 protein. The sample has 500,000 to 550,000 distinct CDR3 sequences; about 20% are singletons. The chain is built from TRBV20-1 and TRBJ2-6; 8 nucleotides agree with TRBD1. Sample: blood. The source of this sequence is a man in his forties with Graves' ophthalmopathy. As DNA, the CDR3 is TGCAGTGCTAGATGGACAGGGCCTGACGTCCTGACTCTC. This translates into CSARWTGPDVLTL.